This TCR beta chain was sequenced during a study of control samples from healthy donors and cancer patients. Sequenced by immunoSEQ multiplex PCR; TCRdb stores in-frame clones only, minus some. The sample gives about 89,000 clones, about nine tenths of which show up once; around 20% is in the top ten. There are 16 residues in the CDR3. V is TRBV21-1 and J is TRBJ1-6. TRBV21-1 is a listed pseudogene. This TCR came from a man aged 25-45 years in good health. Sequencing was carried out using blood. CDR3 protein: CASSPEAANYNSPLHF. The CDR3 nucleotides read TGTGCCAGCAGTCCCGAAGCAGCGAACTATAATTCACCCCTCCACTTT.